Each of the 20 T cell receptor beta chains below was sequenced from the same sample in a study of blood T cells in healthy people across ages. Next came a second PCR, run for about 6 to 11 cycles, which used a sample-barcoded 5' primer along with a J-beta primer mix. Each CDR3 protein is one row after TCRdb ran MiXCR on the 5' RACE reads. The table includes approximately 880,000 distinct CDR3 sequences, roughly 50% detected once. The sample consisted of blood. The receptors originated from a man aged 25-45 years in good health.

The chain carries TRBV20-1 and TRBJ2-7; D gene ambiguous. Germline V gives CDR1 DFQATT, CDR2 SNEGSKA (reference sequence). Trimming removed 0 bases from V and 7 bases from J, with 16 bases in between. The length of the CDR3 is 14 residues. In DNA, the CDR3 is TGCAGTGCTAGAGATGTGGCAGTGATGGGAGAGCAGTACTTC. Encoded protein: CSARDVAVMGEQYF.

V is TRBV2 and J is TRBJ1-1, with D perhaps TRBD1 (5 bases). V was shortened by 3 bases and J by 6 bases, with 8 bases between the two germline ends. Germline V gene data show CDR1 as SNHLY and CDR2 as FYNNEI. The CDR3 is made up of 12 amino acids. The CDR3 region is CASSEGGAEAFF. The CDR3 region has the DNA TGTGCCAGCAGTGAGGGGGGGGCTGAAGCTTTCTTT.

This chain links TRBV2 with TRBJ2-3; a possible D gene is TRBD2 (6 bases). Germline V gene sequence: CDR1 SNHLY, CDR2 FYNNEI. V lost 8 bases and J 1 base, leaving 13 bases between the germline ends. The CDR3 extends over 14 amino acids. CDR3 bases: TGTGCCAGCGGGAGGATCCCAGGCACAGATACGCAGTATTTT. Translated: CASGRIPGTDTQYF. Variable domain in full (rest from reference TRBV2 and TRBJ2-3): EPEVTQTPSHQVTQMGQEVILRCVPISNHLYFYWYRQILGQKVEFLVSFYNNEISEKSEIFDDQFSVERPDGSNFTLKIRSTKLEDSAMYFCASGRIPGTDTQYFGPGTRLTVL.

In nucleotides, the CDR3 is TGCAGTGCTAGAGATTGGGAGGCCTACGAGCAGTACTTC. This codes for CSARDWEAYEQYF. The chain has TRBV20-1 and TRBJ2-7; D is perhaps TRBD2 (6 bases). V lost 0 bases, J lost 2 bases, and 8 bases lay in between. The CDR3 spans 13 residues. The germline CDR1 and CDR2 sequences are DFQATT and SNEGSKA (reference sequence).

At least ten counts were recorded for this clonotype. V usage is TRBV13 and J usage is TRBJ1-4; weak D call: TRBD1 (5 bases). V was clipped by 0 bases and J by 4 bases, with 6 bases between them. Germline V gene sequence: CDR1 PRHDT, CDR2 FYEKMQ (reference sequence). The CDR3 loop spans 14 amino acids. CDR3 sequence (DNA): TGTGCCAGCAGCTTAGGGACAGTTAATGAAAAACTGTTTTTT. This encodes CASSLGTVNEKLFF.

This clonotype came up a few times. The V call is TRBV12-3 or TRBV12-4, the J call TRBJ2-1, with no clear D. The CDR3 is made up of 11 amino acids. The germline V and J ends were trimmed by 8 bases and 5 bases, with 7 bases remaining between them. The CDR3 region has the DNA TGTGCCAGCTACCGAAACAATGAGCAGTTCTTC. The encoded protein is CASYRNNEQFF.

The V and J genes are TRBV5-1 and TRBJ2-3, with D tentatively TRBD1 (5 bases). V was cut by 9 bases and J by 3 bases, with 14 bases left in between. Germline values: CDR1 SGHRS, CDR2 YFSETQ. The CDR3 covers 13 residues. This CDR3 is CATARQGTDTQYF. The CDR3 DNA follows: TGCGCCACCGCTAGGCAGGGAACAGATACGCAGTATTTT.

The rearrangement links TRBV28 to TRBJ2-3; 10 bases align to TRBD1. Germline lookup yields CDR1 MDHEN and CDR2 SYDVKM. The CDR3 has 16 residues. With 3 bases clipped from V and 11 bases from J, the junction kept 14 bases outside the gene matches. CDR3 bases: TGTGCCAGCAGTTTCCGATCCGGGACAGGGGTTAAAGGGCAGTATTTT. Translating gives CASSFRSGTGVKGQYF.

The chain carries TRBV20-1 and TRBJ2-1; 12 nucleotides agree with TRBD2. This CDR3 is built from 16 residues. With V trimmed by 0 bases and J by 7 bases, 7 bases remained unmatched. Germline CDR1 DFQATT, CDR2 SNEGSKA (reference sequence). CDR3 nucleotide sequence: TGCAGTGCTAGAGATAGTCTAGCGGGGGGGCAGAATGAGCAGTTCTTC. Translation: CSARDSLAGGQNEQFF.

The chain recombines TRBV24-1 with TRBJ1-5, with D maybe TRBD1 (6 bases). Looked up from germline, CDR1 is KGHDR and CDR2 is SFDVKD. Trimming stripped 3 bases from V and 7 bases from J, with 15 bases between. The CDR3 consists of 15 residues. The CDR3 DNA reads TGTGCCACCAGTGATGCGGGGGCCCTTGGCCAGCCCCAGCATTTT. Translated, it gives CATSDAGALGQPQHF.

The chain is built from TRBV7-2 and TRBJ2-5; TRBD2 agrees at 15 bases. CDR1 is SGHTA and CDR2 is FQGNSA in the germline V gene. The CDR3 is made up of 17 amino acids. V dropped 5 bases and J dropped 4; count of bases not matched to a gene: 8. The CDR3 loop is CASSGRTSGGALETQYF. As DNA, the CDR3 is TGTGCCAGCAGCGGCCGGACTAGCGGGGGGGCCTTAGAGACCCAGTACTTC.

J is TRBJ2-3 and V is TRBV20-1, with D unresolved. This CDR3 is built from 15 residues. With 3 bases removed from V and 0 bases from J, the gap between germline ends came to 13 bases. Germline V CDR1 and CDR2: DFQATT, SNEGSKA (reference sequence). The CDR3 spells CSARLPSTSTDTQYF. CDR3 nucleotides: TGCAGTGCTAGGCTCCCCAGTACTAGCACAGATACGCAGTATTTT.

This clonotype was observed a handful of times. The V call is TRBV9, the J call TRBJ1-1; 7 bases are a match to TRBD1. Unmatched junction bases numbered 8, after V lost 0 bases and J lost 6 bases. Germline V gene lookup returns CDR1 SGDLS and CDR2 YYNGEE. This CDR3 has 15 amino acids. The CDR3 loop is CASSVDPQGDSEAFF. CDR3 nucleotides: TGTGCCAGCAGCGTAGACCCCCAGGGGGACTCTGAAGCTTTCTTT.

V usage is TRBV20-1 and J usage is TRBJ2-7; D may be TRBD2 (5 bases). From germline, CDR1 is DFQATT and CDR2 SNEGSKA (reference sequence). Trimming took off 3 bases at V and 3 bases at J, with 15 bases between the two ends. The CDR3 consists of 14 residues. This CDR3 reads CSARADLSDYEQYF. DNA for the CDR3: TGCAGTGCTAGGGCGGACTTGTCTGACTACGAGCAGTACTTC.

This rearrangement joins TRBV18 to TRBJ2-7; D not resolved. This CDR3 has 13 amino acids. V shed 0 bases and J shed 1 base, with 4 bases lying between them. Germline lookup yields CDR1 KGHSH and CDR2 LQKENI. In nucleotides, the CDR3 is TGTGCCAGCTCACCACCACTGTCCTACGAGCAGTACTTC. Its protein is CASSPPLSYEQYF.

V is TRBV7-2 and J is TRBJ2-1, with 10 bases matching TRBD2. V was clipped by 0 bases and J by 6 bases; unmatched bases: 11. The CDR3 loop spans 18 amino acids. Germline CDR1 reads SGHTA; CDR2 reads FQGNSA. CDR3 DNA sequence: TGTGCCAGCAGCTTAGCAGGAGGGGGGACTAGCGCCGTCAATGAGCAGTTCTTC. This translates into CASSLAGGGTSAVNEQFF.

The V call is TRBV7-2, the J call TRBJ2-1; 10 bases line up with TRBD2. This CDR3 has 17 amino acids. V dropped 6 bases and J dropped 0; count of bases not matched to a gene: 8. Germline V CDR1 and CDR2: SGHTA, FQGNSA. Here the CDR3 reads CASSQLSGGHSYNEQFF. The CDR3 DNA sequence: TGTGCCAGCAGTCAACTTAGCGGGGGGCACTCCTACAATGAGCAGTTCTTC.

A few counts support this clonotype. This chain connects TRBV4-3 to TRBJ1-2, with D uncertain. Germline V gene data show CDR1 as LGHNA and CDR2 as YSLEER. CDR3 length equals 16 residues. V was pared by 0 bases and J by 1 base, with 12 bases between. CDR3 nucleotide sequence: TGCGCCAGCAGCCAAGATCTTCACGGAAGTAACTATGGCTACACCTTC. This codes for CASSQDLHGSNYGYTF.

The table lists this clonotype with a few counts. The rearrangement uses TRBV4-1 and TRBJ2-1, with 8 bases lining up with TRBD1. The CDR3 is 15 residues long. V shed 1 base and J 7 bases; nucleotides not matched to a gene: 6. The germline gives CDR1 MGHRA, CDR2 YSYEKL. CDR3 loop: CASSQAGTGTNEQFF. Written as DNA, the CDR3 is TGCGCCAGCAGCCAAGCCGGGACAGGAACTAATGAGCAGTTCTTC.

The rearrangement uses TRBV6-2 or TRBV6-3 and TRBJ2-1; perhaps TRBD1 as D (7 bases). V lost 2 bases and J lost 6, with 14 bases in between. The CDR3 spans 15 residues. CDR1 is MNHEY, CDR2 SVGEGT, per germline. The CDR3 loop is CASSYGGTDRNEQFF. The DNA of the CDR3 is TGTGCCAGCAGTTACGGGGGGACAGATCGCAATGAGCAGTTCTTC.